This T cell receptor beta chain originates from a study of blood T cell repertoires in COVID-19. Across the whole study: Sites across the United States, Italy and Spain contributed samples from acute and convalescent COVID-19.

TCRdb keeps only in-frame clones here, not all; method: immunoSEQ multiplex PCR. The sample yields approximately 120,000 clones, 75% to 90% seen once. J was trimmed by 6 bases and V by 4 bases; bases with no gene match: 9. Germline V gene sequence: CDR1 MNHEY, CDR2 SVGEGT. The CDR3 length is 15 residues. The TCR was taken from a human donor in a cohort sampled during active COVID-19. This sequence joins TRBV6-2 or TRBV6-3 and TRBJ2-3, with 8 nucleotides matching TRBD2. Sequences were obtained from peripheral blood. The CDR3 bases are TGTGCCAGCAGTTTCATAGCGGGGAGAGCGGATACGCAGTATTTT. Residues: CASSFIAGRADTQYF.